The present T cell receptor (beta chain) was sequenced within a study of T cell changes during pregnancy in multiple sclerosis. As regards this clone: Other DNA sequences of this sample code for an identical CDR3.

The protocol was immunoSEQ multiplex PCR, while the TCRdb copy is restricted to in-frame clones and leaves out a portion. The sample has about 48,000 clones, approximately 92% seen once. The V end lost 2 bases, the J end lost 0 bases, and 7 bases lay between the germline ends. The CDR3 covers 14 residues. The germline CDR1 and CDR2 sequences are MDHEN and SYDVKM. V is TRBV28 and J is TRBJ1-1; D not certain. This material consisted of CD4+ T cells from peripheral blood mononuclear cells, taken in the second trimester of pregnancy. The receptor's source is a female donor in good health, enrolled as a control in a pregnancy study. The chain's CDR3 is CASSLGSLNTEAFF. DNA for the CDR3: TGTGCCAGCAGTTTAGGGAGCCTGAACACTGAAGCTTTCTTT. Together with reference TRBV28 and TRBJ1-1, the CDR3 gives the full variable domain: DVKVTQSSRYLVKRTGEKVFLECVQDMDHENMFWYRQDPGLGLRLIYFSYDVKMKEKGDIPEGYSVSREKKERFSLILESASTNQTSMYLCASSLGSLNTEAFFGQGTRLTVV.